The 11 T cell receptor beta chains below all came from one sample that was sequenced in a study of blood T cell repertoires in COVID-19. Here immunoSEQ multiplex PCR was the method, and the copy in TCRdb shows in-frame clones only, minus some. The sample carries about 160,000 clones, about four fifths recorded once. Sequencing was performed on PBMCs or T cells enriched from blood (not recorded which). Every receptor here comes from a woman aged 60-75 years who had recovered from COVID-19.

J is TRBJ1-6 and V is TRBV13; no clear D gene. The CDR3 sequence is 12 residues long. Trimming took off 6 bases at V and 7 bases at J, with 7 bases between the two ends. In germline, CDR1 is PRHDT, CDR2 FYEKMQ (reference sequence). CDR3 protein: CASSRENSPLHF. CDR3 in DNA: TGTGCCAGCAGTCGGGAAAATTCACCCCTCCACTTT.

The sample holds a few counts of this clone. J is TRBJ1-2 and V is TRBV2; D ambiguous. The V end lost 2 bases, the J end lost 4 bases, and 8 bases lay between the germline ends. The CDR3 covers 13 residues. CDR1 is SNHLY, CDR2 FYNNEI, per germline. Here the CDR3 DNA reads TGTGCCAGCAGTGAAAGGCAGGTCTATGGCTACACCTTC. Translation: CASSERQVYGYTF. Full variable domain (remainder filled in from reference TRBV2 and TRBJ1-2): EPEVTQTPSHQVTQMGQEVILRCVPISNHLYFYWYRQILGQKVEFLVSFYNNEISEKSEIFDDQFSVERPDGSNFTLKIRSTKLEDSAMYFCASSERQVYGYTFGSGTRLTVV.

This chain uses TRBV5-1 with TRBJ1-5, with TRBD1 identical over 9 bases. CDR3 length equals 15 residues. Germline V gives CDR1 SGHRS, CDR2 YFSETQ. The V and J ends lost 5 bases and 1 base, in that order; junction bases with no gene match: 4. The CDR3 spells CASRPGQGSNQPQHF. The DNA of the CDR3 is TGCGCCAGCAGACCGGGACAGGGAAGCAATCAGCCCCAGCATTTT.

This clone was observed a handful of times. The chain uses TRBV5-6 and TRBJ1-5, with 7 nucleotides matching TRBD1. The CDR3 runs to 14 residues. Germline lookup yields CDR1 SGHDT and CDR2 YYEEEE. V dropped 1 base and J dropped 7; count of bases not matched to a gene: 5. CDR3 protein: CASSLKGAGQPQHF. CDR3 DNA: TGTGCCAGCAGCTTGAAGGGGGCCGGGCAGCCCCAGCATTTT.

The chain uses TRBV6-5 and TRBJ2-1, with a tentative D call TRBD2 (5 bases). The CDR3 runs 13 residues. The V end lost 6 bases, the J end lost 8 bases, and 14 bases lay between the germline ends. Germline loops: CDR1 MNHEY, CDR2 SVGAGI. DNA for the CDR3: TGTGCCAGCAGACCCCATAACGGGGATGAGCAGTTCTTC. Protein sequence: CASRPHNGDEQFF.

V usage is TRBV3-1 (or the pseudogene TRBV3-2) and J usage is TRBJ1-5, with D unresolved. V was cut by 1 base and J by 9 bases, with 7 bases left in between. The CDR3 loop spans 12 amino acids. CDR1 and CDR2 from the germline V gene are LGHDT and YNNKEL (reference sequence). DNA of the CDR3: TGTGCCAGCAGCCAAGGGTTCGGGCCCCAGCATTTT. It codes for CASSQGFGPQHF.

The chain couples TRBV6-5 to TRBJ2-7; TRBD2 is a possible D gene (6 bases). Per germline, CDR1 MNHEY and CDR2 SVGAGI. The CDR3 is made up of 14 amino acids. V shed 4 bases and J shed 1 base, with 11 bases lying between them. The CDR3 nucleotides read TGTGCCAGCAGTTCGAGGGCGGGGTCCTACGAGCAGTACTTC. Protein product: CASSSRAGSYEQYF.

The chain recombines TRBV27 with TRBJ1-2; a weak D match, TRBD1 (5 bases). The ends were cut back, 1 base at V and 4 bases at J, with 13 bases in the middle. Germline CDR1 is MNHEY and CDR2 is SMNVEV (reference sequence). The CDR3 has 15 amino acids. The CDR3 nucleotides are TGTGCCAGCAGTTTATGGGGCCAAGAGCCCTATGGCTACACCTTC. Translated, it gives CASSLWGQEPYGYTF.

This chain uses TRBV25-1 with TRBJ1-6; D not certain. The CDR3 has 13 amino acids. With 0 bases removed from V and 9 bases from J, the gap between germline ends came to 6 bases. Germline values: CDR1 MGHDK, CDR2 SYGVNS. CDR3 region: CASSEYGSSPLHF. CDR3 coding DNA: TGTGCCAGCAGTGAATACGGTAGTTCACCCCTCCACTTT.

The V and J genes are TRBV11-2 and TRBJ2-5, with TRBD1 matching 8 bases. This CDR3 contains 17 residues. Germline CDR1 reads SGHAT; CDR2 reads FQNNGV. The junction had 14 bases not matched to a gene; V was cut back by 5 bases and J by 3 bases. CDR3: CASSRRTRDRTKETQYF. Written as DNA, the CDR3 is TGTGCCAGCAGCAGGCGAACCCGGGACAGGACCAAAGAGACCCAGTACTTC.

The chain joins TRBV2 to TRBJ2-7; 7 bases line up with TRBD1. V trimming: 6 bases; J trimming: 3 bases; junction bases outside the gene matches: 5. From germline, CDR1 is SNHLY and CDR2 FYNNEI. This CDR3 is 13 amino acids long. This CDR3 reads CASRTGKVYEQYF. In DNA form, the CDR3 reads TGTGCCAGCAGGACAGGGAAGGTCTACGAGCAGTACTTC.